The clone carrying this T cell receptor beta chain came up a few times. The sample belongs to a study of T cells in Graves' hyperthyroidism and ophthalmopathy. The junction had 8 bases not matched to a gene; V was cut back by 3 bases and J by 8 bases. This CDR3 has 16 residues. The germline V gene has CDR1 SNHLY and CDR2 FYNNEI. Authors of the study amplified TCR beta CDR3 regions from RNA transcripts. Carried out on the TCR CDR3, a first-round RT-PCR used the HTBI primer set. Via MiXCR, TCRdb re-called the multiplex PCR reads, giving one row per CDR3 protein. The top ten clones hold around 10% of a sample with 400,000 to 550,000 distinct CDR3 sequences, approximately 25% of them seen once.

This clonotype originated in a woman under 40 with Graves' ophthalmopathy. The specimen sequenced was blood. The V gene is TRBV2, the J gene TRBJ2-2, with 11 bases lining up with TRBD2. CDR3 nucleotide sequence: TGTGCCAGCAGTGACGGTAGCGGGGGGGCCGCGGGGGAGCTGTTTTTT. It translates to CASSDGSGGAAGELFF.